Presented here are 14 T cell receptor beta chains from one specimen sequenced in a study of T cell changes during pregnancy in multiple sclerosis. Method: immunoSEQ multiplex PCR; TCRdb's copy keeps in-frame clones and lacks some. The table includes tens of thousands of clones, around 94% detected once. Sequenced material: peripheral blood, taken in the third trimester of pregnancy. The receptors were sampled from a female donor in good health, enrolled as a control in a pregnancy study.

The rearrangement joins TRBV25-1 to TRBJ2-7; D call uncertain. Germline-derived CDR1 and CDR2 are MGHDK and SYGVNS. With 1 base removed from V and 4 bases from J, the gap between germline ends came to 2 bases. There are 11 residues in the CDR3. The CDR3 here is CASSESYEQYF. DNA of the CDR3: TGTGCCAGCAGTGAATCTTACGAGCAGTACTTC.

In nucleotides, the CDR3 is TGTGCCAGTAGTATGGACAGGGGGCAAGAGACCCAGTACTTC. Residues: CASSMDRGQETQYF. The genes are TRBV19 and TRBJ2-5, with 10 bases lining up with TRBD1. V was clipped by 3 bases and J by 2 bases; unmatched bases: 0. Germline V gives CDR1 LNHDA, CDR2 SQIVND (reference sequence). This CDR3 contains 14 residues. Variable domain in full (rest from reference TRBV19 and TRBJ2-5): DGGITQSPKYLFRKEGQNVTLSCEQNLNHDAMYWYRQDPGQGLRLIYYSQIVNDFQKGDIAEGYSVSREKKESFPLTVTSAQKNPTAFYLCASSMDRGQETQYFGPGTRLLVL.

The V call is TRBV14, the J call TRBJ2-7; TRBD2 matches 8 bases. The CDR3 has 15 residues. Losses at the gene ends were 4 bases for V and 4 bases for J; bases not matched to a gene: 9. CDR1 is SGHDN, CDR2 FVKESK, per germline. CDR3 in DNA: TGTGCCAGCAGCCGATTAGCGGGAAGGCTATACGAGCAGTACTTC. Protein: CASSRLAGRLYEQYF.

This chain joins TRBV7-2 and TRBJ1-1, with 7 bases aligning to TRBD1. CDR3 size: 13 residues. CDR1 and CDR2 (germline): SGHTA, FQGNSA. Germline trimming cut 5 bases from V and 6 bases from J; bases unmatched to any gene: 6. CDR3 coding DNA: TGTGCCAGCAGCCCCCAGACAGGGCCTGAAGCTTTCTTT. It specifies CASSPQTGPEAFF.

The V gene is TRBV27, the J gene TRBJ2-3, with 7 positions matching TRBD1. The junction had 6 bases not matched to a gene; V was cut back by 5 bases and J by 4 bases. Germline loops: CDR1 MNHEY, CDR2 SMNVEV (reference sequence). The CDR3 extends over 14 amino acids. Written as DNA, the CDR3 is TGTGCCAGCAGTCCCCGGGACAGCCCAGATACGCAGTATTTT. Its translation: CASSPRDSPDTQYF.

The V call is TRBV6-1, the J call TRBJ1-1; 8 bases are shared with TRBD1. In germline, CDR1 is MNHNS, CDR2 SASEGT. Trimming took 3 bases from V and 2 from J; bases not matched to a gene: 2. The CDR3 length is 14 residues. Here the CDR3 DNA reads TGTGCCAGCAGTGAGACAGGGGCCAACACTGAAGCTTTCTTT. This encodes CASSETGANTEAFF.

The V and J genes are TRBV6-1 and TRBJ1-3, with a possible D match to TRBD1 (5 bases). V lost 3 bases, J lost 3 bases, and 12 bases lay in between. This CDR3 is built from 15 residues. Germline CDR1 reads MNHNS; CDR2 reads SASEGT. This CDR3 reads CASSDRGGGGNTIYF. In DNA, the CDR3 is TGTGCCAGCAGTGATCGGGGGGGAGGTGGAAACACCATATATTTT.

This clone showed up just once. The genes are TRBV15 and TRBJ2-1, with 7 bases that match TRBD2. The CDR3 is 11 residues long. V lost 0 bases and J lost 14; bases outside the gene matches: 1. Germline V gene data show CDR1 as LNHNV and CDR2 as YYDKDF (reference sequence). The CDR3, as DNA: TGTGCCACCAGCAGAGAGACTAGCAAGTTCTTC. This sequence encodes CATSRETSKFF.

The gene calls are TRBV7-3 and TRBJ2-2, with 7 bases lining up with TRBD2. With V trimmed by 5 bases and J by 0 bases, 3 bases remained unmatched. The CDR3 is made up of 15 amino acids. Germline loops: CDR1 SGHTA, CDR2 FQGTGA. The CDR3 region is CASSGTIANTGELFF. CDR3 sequence (DNA): TGTGCCAGCAGCGGGACTATCGCGAACACCGGGGAGCTGTTTTTT.

The genes are TRBV7-2 and TRBJ2-7; the match to TRBD2 covers 9 bases. Trimming cost V 5 bases and J 6 bases; bases outside gene matches: 8. The CDR3 covers 14 residues. Germline CDR1 is SGHTA and CDR2 is FQGNSA. This CDR3 reads CASSPAGGVGEQYF. The CDR3 coding sequence is TGTGCCAGCAGCCCAGCGGGAGGAGTGGGCGAGCAGTACTTC.

The CDR3 bases are TGTGCCAGCAGCGTAGGGTCGGGGACTAGCAGAGAGACCCAGTACTTC. Encoded protein: CASSVGSGTSRETQYF. The chain recombines TRBV9 with TRBJ2-5; 9 bases are a match to TRBD2. Germline V CDR1 and CDR2: SGDLS, YYNGEE. Losses at the gene ends were 0 bases for V and 4 bases for J; bases not matched to a gene: 7. This CDR3 is 16 amino acids long. Full variable domain (remainder filled in from reference TRBV9 and TRBJ2-5): DSGVTQTPKHLITATGQRVTLRCSPRSGDLSVYWYQQSLDQGLQFLIQYYNGEERAKGNILERFSAQQFPDLHSELNLSSLELGDSALYFCASSVGSGTSRETQYFGPGTRLLVL.

The chain employs TRBV19 and TRBJ2-3; unclear D gene. Between the trimmed V and J ends, which lost 7 bases and 7 bases, there was a span of 18 bases. The CDR3 is made up of 14 amino acids. Germline values: CDR1 LNHDA, CDR2 SQIVND (reference sequence). CDR3 nucleotides: TGTGCCAGTACCGAGGCCCTTTCCAGACATACGCAGTATTTT. Amino acids: CASTEALSRHTQYF.

The rearrangement links TRBV7-2 to TRBJ2-1; 7 bases fit TRBD2. The CDR3 runs to 12 residues. The germline CDR1 and CDR2 sequences are SGHTA and FQGNSA. J lost 9 bases, V lost 2 bases, and 1 base had no gene match. The CDR3 DNA follows: TGTGCCAGCAGCTTACTAGCGGCTGAGCAGTTCTTC. Its translation is CASSLLAAEQFF. The complete variable domain, with remaining parts taken from reference TRBV7-2 and TRBJ2-1, reads GAGVSQSPSNKVTEKGKDVELRCDPISGHTALYWYRQSLGQGLEFLIYFQGNSAPDKSGLPSDRFSAERTGGSVSTLTIQRTQQEDSAVYLCASSLLAAEQFFGPGTRLTVL.

The count of this clone is one. The chain links TRBV5-6 to TRBJ2-3, with D unresolved. Between the trimmed V and J ends, which lost 2 bases and 2 bases, there was a span of 3 bases. Per the germline V gene, CDR1 is SGHDT and CDR2 is YYEEEE. This CDR3 comprises 12 residues. The CDR3 coding sequence is TGTGCCAGCAGCTTCCTCACAGATACGCAGTATTTT. Its protein is CASSFLTDTQYF.